The rows below give T cell receptor beta chains drawn from one sample of a study of CD4+ T cells in melanoma. Assay: immunoSEQ multiplex PCR; the TCRdb copy retains only in-frame clones and omits some. The repertoire holds thousands of clones, with 60% to 85% as singletons. What was sequenced was cells from a culture (not recorded whether cultured in vitro). These receptor sequences come from a human donor with melanoma. Both conserved end residues are part of each CDR3. The order of the fields is CDR3 protein, CDR3 DNA, D gene, V gene, CDR3 length, J gene, clone size. A D gene is named only where the DNA matches it firmly. Not every row has a clone size; where given, it reads once, few, many or a size class.

CDR3: CASSVSGTGWVNGKNTEAFF
DNA: TGTGCCAGCAGCGTCTCGGGGACAGGGTGGGTTAATGGAAAGAACACTGAAGCTTTCTTT
D: TRBD1
V: TRBV9
length: 20
J: TRBJ1-1
size: .

CDR3: CARGRGTGEAFF
DNA: TGTGCCAGAGGCCGGGGGACAGGCGAAGCTTTCTTT
D: TRBD1
V: TRBV2
length: 12
J: TRBJ1-1
size: .

CDR3: CASSPGSGVVGELFF
DNA: TGCGCCAGCAGCCCCGGATCGGGGGTCGTCGGGGAGCTGTTTTTT
D: .
V: TRBV5-1
length: 15
J: TRBJ2-2
size: .

CDR3: CASSQGGGWNTEAFF
DNA: TGTGCCAGCAGCCAAGGGGGGGGATGGAACACTGAAGCTTTCTTT
D: .
V: TRBV7-9
length: 15
J: TRBJ1-1
size: .

CDR3: CASGQNYGYTF
DNA: TGCGCCAGCGGACAGAACTATGGCTACACCTTC
D: .
V: TRBV10-2
length: 11
J: TRBJ1-2
size: .

CDR3: CASSFEWTGELFF
DNA: TGTGCCAGCAGCTTTGAGTGGACCGGGGAGCTGTTTTTT
D: .
V: TRBV7-8
length: 13
J: TRBJ2-2
size: .

CDR3: CASGGDGSTDTQYF
DNA: TGCGCCAGCGGGGGGGACGGTAGCACAGATACGCAGTATTTT
D: TRBD2
V: TRBV5-1
length: 14
J: TRBJ2-3
size: .

CDR3: CASSLVASGVKNIQYF
DNA: TGTGCCAGCAGCTTAGTAGCTAGCGGGGTCAAAAACATTCAGTACTTC
D: TRBD2
V: TRBV11-2
length: 16
J: TRBJ2-4
size: .

CDR3: CASSLTGMEQYF
DNA: TGTGCCAGCAGTTTGACAGGGATGGAGCAGTACTTC
D: TRBD1
V: TRBV28
length: 12
J: TRBJ2-7
size: .

CDR3: CASSQRGIGYEQYF
DNA: TGTGCCAGCAGCCAAAGGGGGATCGGGTACGAGCAGTACTTC
D: .
V: TRBV5-8
length: 14
J: TRBJ2-7
size: .

CDR3: CASSRDGGTDTQYF
DNA: TGTGCCAGCAGCCGGGACGGCGGCACAGATACGCAGTATTTT
D: .
V: TRBV6-4
length: 14
J: TRBJ2-3
size: .

CDR3: CASSPPGRQDNYGYTF
DNA: TGTGCCAGCTCACCACCGGGGCGCCAGGATAACTATGGCTACACCTTC
D: .
V: TRBV18
length: 16
J: TRBJ1-2
size: few

CDR3: CASSDGQGNTEAFF
DNA: TGCGCCAGCAGTGATGGACAGGGAAACACTGAAGCTTTCTTT
D: TRBD1
V: TRBV10-2
length: 14
J: TRBJ1-1
size: .

CDR3: CSVEGGGAFNEKLFF
DNA: TGCAGCGTCGAGGGTGGGGGGGCCTTCAATGAAAAACTGTTTTTT
D: .
V: TRBV29-1
length: 15
J: TRBJ1-4
size: .

CDR3: CAWSKETQYQPQHF
DNA: TGTGCCTGGAGTAAAGAGACTCAATATCAGCCCCAGCATTTT
D: .
V: TRBV30
length: 14
J: TRBJ1-5
size: few

CDR3: CASSSYRSRDYGYTF
DNA: TGTGCCAGCAGCTCATACAGGTCCCGAGACTATGGCTACACCTTC
D: .
V: TRBV7-8
length: 15
J: TRBJ1-2
size: .

CDR3: CASRRTGELEKLFF
DNA: TGTGCCAGCAGACGGACAGGGGAGTTGGAAAAACTGTTTTTT
D: TRBD1
V: TRBV13
length: 14
J: TRBJ1-4
size: .

CDR3: CASSEQGQAFF
DNA: TGTGCCAGCAGCGAGCAGGGGCAGGCTTTCTTT
D: .
V: TRBV4-2
length: 11
J: TRBJ1-1
size: .

CDR3: CAWSVLAGGYNEQFF
DNA: TGTGCCTGGAGTGTACTAGCGGGGGGGTACAATGAGCAGTTCTTC
D: TRBD2
V: TRBV30
length: 15
J: TRBJ2-1
size: .

CDR3: CASSPAPTLPQHF
DNA: TGTGCCAGCAGCCCTGCCCCCACCCTACCCCAGCATTTT
D: .
V: TRBV11-2
length: 13
J: TRBJ1-5
size: .

CDR3: CASSFSGGLVTQYF
DNA: TGTGCCAGCAGCTTTAGCGGGGGATTGGTGACCCAGTACTTC
D: TRBD2
V: TRBV5-5
length: 14
J: TRBJ2-5
size: .

CDR3: CAWSRQGTEAFF
DNA: TGTGCCTGGAGCAGACAGGGGACTGAAGCTTTCTTT
D: TRBD1
V: TRBV30
length: 12
J: TRBJ1-1
size: medium-sized

CDR3: CAWLGQGFKSYTF
DNA: TGTGCCTGGCTCGGACAGGGTTTTAAGAGCTACACCTTC
D: TRBD1
V: TRBV30
length: 13
J: TRBJ1-2
size: once

CDR3: CASSPGRPRGRVGEKLFF
DNA: TGTGCCAGCAGCCCCGGGAGGCCTAGGGGGCGAGTAGGTGAAAAACTGTTTTTT
D: TRBD1
V: TRBV11-2
length: 18
J: TRBJ1-4
size: .

CDR3: CASSSRRGGYTF
DNA: TGTGCCAGCAGTAGCAGGCGGGGGGGCTACACCTTC
D: .
V: TRBV6-5
length: 12
J: TRBJ1-2
size: .

CDR3: CASSLEASRGTQYF
DNA: TGCGCCAGCAGCTTGGAAGCCAGCCGGGGGACCCAGTACTTC
D: .
V: TRBV5-1
length: 14
J: TRBJ2-5
size: .

CDR3: CASSQRPGGPTNEKLFF
DNA: TGTGCCAGCAGCCAACGCCCCGGTGGACCAACTAATGAAAAACTGTTTTTT
D: .
V: TRBV4-2
length: 17
J: TRBJ1-4
size: .

CDR3: CASSVAAGGPWDEQFF
DNA: TGTGCCAGCAGCGTAGCGGCGGGGGGGCCGTGGGATGAGCAGTTCTTC
D: TRBD2
V: TRBV9
length: 16
J: TRBJ2-1
size: .

CDR3: CASWAGGQSLSYEQYF
DNA: TGTGCCTCATGGGCGGGGGGACAAAGCCTTTCCTACGAGCAGTACTTC
D: TRBD2
V: TRBV10-3
length: 16
J: TRBJ2-7
size: .

CDR3: CASSVAPHDTQYF
DNA: TGTGCCAGCAGCGTAGCTCCGCACGATACGCAGTATTTT
D: .
V: TRBV9
length: 13
J: TRBJ2-3
size: .

CDR3: CASSTGTSGVDTQYF
DNA: TGCGCCAGCTCGACCGGGACTAGCGGGGTTGATACGCAGTATTTT
D: TRBD2
V: TRBV5-1
length: 15
J: TRBJ2-3
size: once

CDR3: CASRLSGGPRNYNEQFF
DNA: TGTGCCAGCAGATTGAGCGGGGGGCCTCGCAACTACAATGAGCAGTTCTTC
D: TRBD2
V: TRBV7-8
length: 17
J: TRBJ2-1
size: .

CDR3: CGNRLAGTVTDTQYF
DNA: TGTGGAAATAGGCTAGCGGGGACCGTGACAGATACGCAGTATTTT
D: TRBD2
V: TRBV6-1
length: 15
J: TRBJ2-3
size: .

CDR3: CSVEDSWVGNTEAFF
DNA: TGCAGCGTTGAAGATAGTTGGGTAGGGAACACTGAAGCTTTCTTT
D: .
V: TRBV29-1
length: 15
J: TRBJ1-1
size: .

CDR3: CASSIDPPGTGVVKTQYF
DNA: TGTGCCAGTAGTATAGACCCTCCCGGGACAGGGGTGGTGAAGACCCAGTACTTC
D: TRBD1
V: TRBV19
length: 18
J: TRBJ2-5
size: .

CDR3: CASTTTGGASGETQYF
DNA: TGCGCCAGCACTACCACAGGGGGCGCTTCGGGAGAGACCCAGTACTTC
D: TRBD1
V: TRBV5-1
length: 16
J: TRBJ2-5
size: few

CDR3: CASSYSVAGIEQFF
DNA: TGTGCCAGCAGTTACTCGGTCGCTGGGATTGAGCAGTTCTTC
D: .
V: TRBV6-5
length: 14
J: TRBJ2-1
size: .

CDR3: CASSLQNSEDEQYF
DNA: TGCGCCAGCAGCTTGCAAAATAGCGAGGACGAGCAGTACTTC
D: .
V: TRBV5-1
length: 14
J: TRBJ2-7
size: few

CDR3: CAWMGLAQETQYF
DNA: TGTGCCTGGATGGGGCTAGCTCAAGAGACCCAGTACTTC
D: .
V: TRBV30
length: 13
J: TRBJ2-5
size: once

CDR3: CASRGVPVDGYTF
DNA: TGTGCCAGCAGAGGGGTTCCCGTAGATGGCTACACCTTC
D: .
V: TRBV6-5
length: 13
J: TRBJ1-2
size: .

CDR3: CASSRDNSGNTIYF
DNA: TGTGCCAGCTCACGGGACAACTCTGGAAACACCATATATTTT
D: .
V: TRBV18
length: 14
J: TRBJ1-3
size: .

CDR3: CAISGRDSTNSPLHF
DNA: TGTGCCATCAGTGGGAGGGACAGCACCAATTCACCCCTCCACTTT
D: TRBD1
V: TRBV10-3
length: 15
J: TRBJ1-6
size: few

CDR3: CASRYPGLSSNTEAFF
DNA: TGTGCCAGCAGGTACCCGGGACTCAGCTCGAACACTGAAGCTTTCTTT
D: .
V: TRBV2
length: 16
J: TRBJ1-1
size: .

CDR3: CASSLSASGGGEQFF
DNA: TGCGCCAGCAGCTTGTCGGCTAGCGGGGGCGGTGAGCAGTTCTTC
D: TRBD2
V: TRBV5-1
length: 15
J: TRBJ2-1
size: .

CDR3: CASSLMAGGHAEQYF
DNA: TGCGCCAGCAGCTTGATGGCAGGGGGTCACGCCGAGCAGTACTTC
D: TRBD1
V: TRBV5-1
length: 15
J: TRBJ2-7
size: .

CDR3: CASSLESGTLYF
DNA: TGTGCCAGCAGCTTAGAATCGGGGACACTATACTTC
D: .
V: TRBV7-9
length: 12
J: TRBJ2-7
size: .

CDR3: CASSLNRQGSGNEQFF
DNA: TGTGCCAGCAGCCTAAACCGACAGGGGAGTGGCAATGAGCAGTTCTTC
D: TRBD1
V: TRBV11-1
length: 16
J: TRBJ2-1
size: .

CDR3: CASSRDSRRNEKLFF
DNA: TGTGCCAGCAGCCGAGACAGCCGCAGGAATGAAAAACTGTTTTTT
D: .
V: TRBV14
length: 15
J: TRBJ1-4
size: .

CDR3: CATSRGGGQGEQYF
DNA: TGTGCCACCAGCAGAGGCGGGGGACAGGGCGAGCAGTACTTC
D: TRBD1
V: TRBV15
length: 14
J: TRBJ2-7
size: .

CDR3: CASSLGAENVGNTIYF
DNA: TGTGCCAGCAGCCTGGGAGCAGAGAACGTTGGAAACACCATATATTTT
D: .
V: TRBV7-2
length: 16
J: TRBJ1-3
size: .